The rows below give T cell receptor beta chains drawn from one sample of a study of PD-1 blockade in classical Hodgkin lymphoma. Profiling relied on immunoSEQ multiplex PCR, and the TCRdb table lists in-frame clones only, not all of them. The data show tens of thousands of clones, 75% to 90% seen once. Sequences were derived from peripheral blood mononuclear cells (PBMCs), sampled before the second cycle of nivolumab. The receptors come from a human donor with classical Hodgkin lymphoma. CDR3s include the opening cysteine and the closing phenylalanine or tryptophan. A D gene is named only where the DNA matches it firmly. Size is stated for part of the rows, as once, few or many counts, or as a class when the clone is expanded.

CDR3 length	clone size	V gene	J gene	D gene	CDR3 DNA	CDR3 protein
15	NA	TRBV28	TRBJ2-2	TRBD1	TGTGCCAGCAGCACGCGACAGGGCGGCACCGGGGAGCTGTTTTTT	CASSTRQGGTGELFF
13	NA	TRBV9	TRBJ2-1	NA	TGTGCCAGCAGCGTAGCCGGGTACAATGAGCAGTTCTTC	CASSVAGYNEQFF
13	medium-sized	TRBV7-6	TRBJ1-1	NA	TGTGCCAGCAGCCTAAAGTGGAACACTGAAGCTTTCTTT	CASSLKWNTEAFF
14	NA	TRBV27	TRBJ1-5	TRBD1	TGTGCCAGCAGCCGACAGGGTGTCGGTCAGCCCCAGCATTTT	CASSRQGVGQPQHF
16	NA	TRBV19	TRBJ2-7	TRBD1	TGTGCCAGTAGTATATATCGCCAGGGGGCGAATTACGAGCAGTACTTC	CASSIYRQGANYEQYF
18	once	TRBV18	TRBJ2-2	NA	TGTGCCAGCTCACCACTTTTAATCCAGGCCCCGTACACCGGGGAGCTGTTTTTT	CASSPLLIQAPYTGELFF
15	NA	TRBV7-9	TRBJ1-3	NA	TGTGCCAGCAGCTTAACGGACAGCTCTGGAAACACCATATATTTT	CASSLTDSSGNTIYF
13	NA	TRBV19	TRBJ2-2	TRBD2	TGTGCCAGTAGTCCCACTAGCGCCGGGGAGCTGTTTTTT	CASSPTSAGELFF
13	NA	TRBV5-4	TRBJ2-5	NA	TGTGCCAGCAGCTTTCACGATCAAGAGACCCAGTACTTC	CASSFHDQETQYF
15	NA	TRBV27	TRBJ1-3	NA	TGTGCCAGCAGTCCCGACTTCTCCTCTGGAAACACCATATATTTT	CASSPDFSSGNTIYF
14	NA	TRBV6-1	TRBJ1-2	TRBD1	TGTGCCAGCAGTTCCAGGGGGCCTATCTATGGCTACACCTTC	CASSSRGPIYGYTF
13	NA	TRBV2	TRBJ2-7	NA	TGTGCCAGCAGTGTCCCTGGGCCTTACGAGCAGTACTTC	CASSVPGPYEQYF
12	NA	TRBV10-3	TRBJ2-7	NA	TGTGCCATCAGTGAGGAAAGGCTTGGGCAGTACTTC	CAISEERLGQYF
12	once	TRBV18	TRBJ2-7	NA	TGTGCCAGTGGCGGGACCTCCTACGAGCAGTACTTC	CASGGTSYEQYF
12	NA	TRBV14	TRBJ1-2	NA	TGTGCCAGCAGCGGGGGCGGTTATGGCTACACCTTC	CASSGGGYGYTF
14	NA	TRBV9	TRBJ1-1	NA	TGTGCCAGCAGCGTAATGGTCCCAGGCACTGAAGCTTTCTTT	CASSVMVPGTEAFF
13	NA	TRBV9	TRBJ2-7	NA	TGTGCCAGCAGCCCGGACAGTTTCTACGAGCAGTACTTC	CASSPDSFYEQYF
11	NA	TRBV20-1	TRBJ1-2	NA	TGCAGCGCTGGGGAGTTATATGGCTACACCTTC	CSAGELYGYTF
13	NA	TRBV10-3	TRBJ1-2	NA	TGTGCCATCAGTGTTGCACAGGACTATGGCTACACCTTC	CAISVAQDYGYTF
13	NA	TRBV28	TRBJ1-2	TRBD1	TGTGCCAGCAGTATAGGACAGGGCTATGGCTACACCTTC	CASSIGQGYGYTF
12	NA	TRBV6-1	TRBJ2-1	NA	TGTGCCAGCAGTTCCGACAGCAATGAGCAGTTCTTC	CASSSDSNEQFF
15	once	TRBV27	TRBJ2-1	TRBD2	TGTGCCAGCAGCCTCCTAGCGGGAGGGACGGATGAGCAGTTCTTC	CASSLLAGGTDEQFF